The next 28 T cell receptor beta chains were all read from a single sample in a study of blood T cell repertoires in COVID-19. This table comes from immunoSEQ multiplex PCR, and its TCRdb copy is limited to in-frame clones, with some not included. The sample records about 160,000 clones, 90% being singletons. Sequenced input: peripheral blood. All receptors derive from a man aged 60 to 75 with active or convalescent COVID-19.

The J gene is TRBJ1-3, the V gene TRBV6-5; D remains ambiguous. This CDR3 spans 15 amino acids. Germline V CDR1 and CDR2: MNHEY, SVGAGI. V lost 0 bases and J 3 bases, leaving 9 bases between the germline ends. The CDR3 protein is CASSYSNGGGNTIYF. In DNA form, the CDR3 reads TGTGCCAGCAGTTACTCGAACGGTGGTGGAAACACCATATATTTT.

The chain employs TRBV13 and TRBJ2-7; the D gene is possibly TRBD2 (5 bases). The V and J ends lost 1 base and 0 bases respectively, with 10 bases between them. The CDR3 is 15 amino acids. The germline V gene encodes CDR1 PRHDT and CDR2 FYEKMQ (reference sequence). CDR3 protein: CASSLASSFSYEQYF. CDR3 in DNA: TGTGCCAGCAGCTTAGCATCTAGCTTCTCCTACGAGCAGTACTTC.

The rearrangement links TRBV5-5 to TRBJ1-2, with unresolved D. This CDR3 is built from 15 residues. The V and J ends lost 1 base and 4 bases respectively, with 14 bases between them. From germline, CDR1 is SGHKS and CDR2 YYEKEE (reference sequence). CDR3 DNA: TGTGCCAGCAGCTTGACGCAGTCTCAACGCTATGGCTACACCTTC. This gives the protein CASSLTQSQRYGYTF.

A single count supports this clone. This rearrangement joins TRBV18 to TRBJ1-1; TRBD1 aligns across 12 bases. Germline CDR1 is KGHSH and CDR2 is LQKENI. CDR3 size: 18 residues. V was pared by 1 base and J by 0 bases, with 6 bases of the junction left unmatched. The CDR3 DNA is TGTGCCAGCTCACCACGCGGAGGGACAGGGGGCTTGAACACTGAAGCTTTCTTT. Its protein product is CASSPRGGTGGLNTEAFF.

This rearrangement joins TRBV12-3 or TRBV12-4 to TRBJ2-2; TRBD1 might be the D (6 bases). The germline V and J ends were trimmed by 8 bases and 5 bases, with 6 bases remaining between them. The CDR3 contains 11 residues. Here the CDR3 DNA reads TGTGCCAGCGACAGGACCGGGGAGCTGTTTTTT. Its protein is CASDRTGELFF.

The chain recombines TRBV5-5 with TRBJ1-1; TRBD1 is a possible D gene (5 bases). CDR1 is SGHKS and CDR2 is YYEKEE in the germline V gene (reference sequence). The CDR3 is 15 residues long. Trimming stripped 0 bases from V and 3 bases from J, with 12 bases between. For the CDR3, the DNA is TGTGCCAGCAGCTTGGATCCGGGCAGGGACACTGAAGCTTTCTTT. Translating gives CASSLDPGRDTEAFF.

The chain has TRBV10-3 and TRBJ1-1; D not certain. From germline, CDR1 is ENHRY and CDR2 SYGVKD. Trimming removed 4 bases from V and 5 bases from J, with 11 bases in between. The CDR3 totals 13 residues. Here the CDR3 DNA reads TGTGCCATCAGTGTAGAGGAGCGGACTGAAGCTTTCTTT. Amino acids: CAISVEERTEAFF.

V is TRBV5-6 and J is TRBJ1-4; 8 positions agree with TRBD1. The CDR3 is 19 residues long. The V gene end was trimmed by 0 bases and the J gene end by 7 bases; junction bases not matched to a gene: 17. The germline CDR1 and CDR2 sequences are SGHDT and YYEEEE. In nucleotides, the CDR3 is TGTGCCAGCAGCTTGGATAGATGGGCAGGGGGCGAGATCGGTGAAAAACTGTTTTTT. It specifies CASSLDRWAGGEIGEKLFF.

The chain has TRBV28 and TRBJ2-3; 8 bases align to TRBD1. The J segment lost 2 bases and the V segment lost 5 bases, leaving 6 bases of the junction unmatched. CDR1 and CDR2 (germline): MDHEN, SYDVKM. This CDR3 is built from 15 residues. CDR3 nucleotide sequence: TGTGCCAGCAGTGGCGGGACAGGACACACAGATACGCAGTATTTT. It is translated as CASSGGTGHTDTQYF.

This chain connects TRBV6-5 to TRBJ2-5; 8 bases are shared with TRBD1. There are 15 residues in the CDR3. The J segment lost 2 bases and the V segment lost 2 bases, leaving 4 bases of the junction unmatched. Germline CDR1 is MNHEY and CDR2 is SVGAGI. CDR3 nucleotide sequence: TGTGCCAGCAGTTACAGGACAGGGACACAAGAGACCCAGTACTTC. Translation gives CASSYRTGTQETQYF.

V is TRBV7-9 and J is TRBJ2-3, with a tentative D call TRBD2 (5 bases). This CDR3 contains 14 residues. V lost 10 bases, J lost 4 bases, and 18 bases lay in between. Germline V lookup: CDR1 SEHNR, CDR2 FQNEAQ (reference sequence). The DNA for the CDR3 is TGTGCCACTCAACAGCCGGGGAGCGCAGATACGCAGTATTTT. Protein sequence: CATQQPGSADTQYF.

The chain recombines TRBV5-1 with TRBJ1-2; D is uncertain. The V end was cut by 1 base, the J end by 6 bases, with 10 bases between. CDR1 and CDR2 (germline): SGHRS, YFSETQ. This CDR3 spans 13 amino acids. CDR3 nucleotides: TGCGCCAGCAGCTTGCCAGGTACAGATGGCTACACCTTC. Translated, it gives CASSLPGTDGYTF.

This clone was recorded a few times. This chain uses TRBV30 with TRBJ1-3, with D perhaps matching TRBD1 (5 bases). With 5 bases removed from V and 4 bases from J, the gap between germline ends came to 15 bases. Germline CDR1 and CDR2: GTSNPN and SVGIG (reference sequence). This CDR3 has 14 residues. CDR3 protein: CAWWGEGAGNTIYF. The CDR3, as DNA: TGTGCCTGGTGGGGGGAAGGCGCGGGAAACACCATATATTTT. Full variable domain (remainder filled in from reference TRBV30 and TRBJ1-3): SQTIHQWPATLVQPVGSPLSLECTVEGTSNPNLYWYRQAAGRGLQLLFYSVGIGQISSEVPQNLSASRPQDRQFILSSKKLLLSDSGFYLCAWWGEGAGNTIYFGEGSWLTVV.

The rearrangement uses TRBV2 and TRBJ1-6; tentative D call: TRBD1 (5 bases). Deletions cut 7 bases from V and 13 bases from J, with 14 bases between. The CDR3 loop spans 12 amino acids. CDR1 and CDR2 from the germline V gene are SNHLY and FYNNEI. CDR3 nucleotide sequence: TGTGCCAGCAATACCGAGCGGGGCCCCCTCCACTTT. Translating gives CASNTERGPLHF.

The V and J genes are TRBV19 and TRBJ1-5; TRBD1 matches at 9 bases. CDR3 length: 16 amino acids. V shed 7 bases, J shed 0 bases, and the junction held 7 bases outside the gene matches. Germline V gene sequence: CDR1 LNHDA, CDR2 SQIVND (reference sequence). In DNA form, the CDR3 reads TGTGCCAGTACCGGAAGGGACAGGGTTAGCAATCAGCCCCAGCATTTT. Translating it yields CASTGRDRVSNQPQHF.

The V call is TRBV20-1, the J call TRBJ2-7, with D perhaps matching TRBD2 (5 bases). Germline-derived CDR1 and CDR2 are DFQATT and SNEGSKA (reference sequence). Trimming left V 3 bases short and J 1 base short, with 13 bases between. This CDR3 comprises 14 residues. The CDR3 DNA is TGCAGTGCTAGTCTCGCACCGGGGTCCTACGAGCAGTACTTC. Translation: CSASLAPGSYEQYF.

The chain links TRBV6-5 to TRBJ1-2, with D hard to call. The CDR3 is made up of 13 amino acids. Trimming removed 4 bases at V and 0 bases at J, with 6 bases between. Germline CDR1 MNHEY, CDR2 SVGAGI. The CDR3 reads CASSSIANYGYTF. In DNA form, the CDR3 reads TGTGCCAGCAGTTCGATAGCTAACTATGGCTACACCTTC.

The chain has TRBV19 and TRBJ1-1; a possible D gene is TRBD1 (6 bases). Germline loops: CDR1 LNHDA, CDR2 SQIVND (reference sequence). The germline V and J ends were trimmed by 3 bases and 8 bases, with 10 bases remaining between them. The CDR3 contains 12 residues. This chain's CDR3 is CASSIPDREAFF. The CDR3 DNA reads as TGTGCCAGTAGTATTCCTGACAGGGAAGCTTTCTTT.

This clone was seen only once. The chain carries TRBV1 and TRBJ2-5; no DNA check was done on the table's D call, TRBD2. TRBV1 is labeled a pseudogene. The CDR3 has 21 residues. CDR3 amino acids: CTSSQDRVETSGSFFRETQYF. The CDR3 DNA sequence: TGCACCAGCAGCCAAGATCGAGTAGAGACTAGCGGGAGTTTTTTCAGAGAGACCCAGTACTTC.

The chain uses TRBV6-5 and TRBJ1-1; the match to TRBD1 covers 9 bases. This CDR3 contains 16 residues. Germline-derived CDR1 and CDR2 are MNHEY and SVGAGI. Unmatched junction bases numbered 10, after V lost 4 bases and J lost 4 bases. CDR3 DNA: TGTGCCAGCAGTTCCGCGGACAGGGGCTTTCTCACTGAAGCTTTCTTT. It codes for CASSSADRGFLTEAFF.

The chain links TRBV19 to TRBJ2-1, with 16 nucleotides matching TRBD2. The trim removed 5 bases at V and 12 bases at J, leaving 10 bases unmatched. The V gene's germline CDR1 is LNHDA and CDR2 SQIVND (reference sequence). The CDR3 runs to 16 residues. The CDR3 here is CASSPGTSGGAGGQFF. The CDR3 DNA is TGTGCCAGTAGTCCCGGGACTAGCGGGGGGGCCGGTGGGCAGTTCTTC.

The rearrangement joins TRBV27 to TRBJ2-5, with unresolved D. The V and J ends lost 3 bases and 2 bases respectively, with 7 bases between them. The germline gives CDR1 MNHEY, CDR2 SMNVEV (reference sequence). This CDR3 comprises 13 residues. The CDR3 bases are TGTGCCAGCAGTTTTGGCAGGCAAGAGACCCAGTACTTC. As protein: CASSFGRQETQYF.

The chain carries TRBV6-5 and TRBJ2-3; TRBD2 matches 8 bases. Trimming cost V 7 bases and J 0 bases; bases outside gene matches: 3. Germline assignment: CDR1 MNHEY and CDR2 SVGAGI. The CDR3 runs 14 residues. This chain's CDR3 is CASTLAGSTDTQYF. The CDR3 nucleotides are TGTGCCAGCACCTTAGCGGGGAGCACAGATACGCAGTATTTT.

The V gene is TRBV29-1, the J gene TRBJ2-1; 7 bases fit TRBD1. This CDR3 comprises 11 residues. Unmatched junction bases numbered 5, after V lost 6 bases and J lost 9 bases. The V gene's germline CDR1 is SQVTM and CDR2 ANQGSEA. The CDR3 region has the DNA TGCAGCGTCGACAGGGAGATTGAGCAGTTCTTC. Amino acid sequence: CSVDREIEQFF.

This clone has only one observation. The chain has TRBV2 and TRBJ1-5; no firm D call. The CDR3 loop spans 12 amino acids. CDR1 is SNHLY and CDR2 is FYNNEI in the germline V gene. Trimming took 6 bases from V and 2 from J, leaving 5 bases between them. CDR3 DNA: TGTGCCAGCAGCGGGGGCAATCAGCCCCAGCATTTT. This gives the protein CASSGGNQPQHF.

The chain recombines TRBV5-1 with TRBJ1-1; tentatively, D is TRBD1 (6 bases). Deletions cut 4 bases from V and 5 bases from J, with 15 bases between. Germline V gene data show CDR1 as SGHRS and CDR2 as YFSETQ. The CDR3 spans 14 residues. The CDR3 DNA follows: TGCGCCAGCAGCCAGGGGAAAGGCAAGACTGAAGCTTTCTTT. This codes for CASSQGKGKTEAFF.

V and J are TRBV10-1 and TRBJ2-7; TRBD1 might be the D (6 bases). The V gene's germline CDR1 is WNHNN and CDR2 SYGVQD (reference sequence). With 3 bases removed from V and 5 bases from J, the gap between germline ends came to 11 bases. The CDR3 totals 13 residues. In DNA form, the CDR3 reads TGCGCCAGCAGTGAAATCAGGGGACACGAGCAGTACTTC. Its translation: CASSEIRGHEQYF.

The rearrangement joins TRBV7-2 to TRBJ1-3; possibly TRBD1 for D (5 bases). Trimming cost V 5 bases and J 3 bases, with 14 bases left between them. From germline, CDR1 is SGHTA and CDR2 FQGNSA. The CDR3 length is 15 residues. In DNA, the CDR3 is TGTGCCAGCAGCGTACAGGTTTCTGGTGGAAACACCATATATTTT. Translating it yields CASSVQVSGGNTIYF.